These 4 T cell receptor beta chains originate from one sample sequenced in a study of T cell repertoires in cytomegalovirus infection. Which antigens these TCRs recognize remains unknown. TCRdb called the reads again in MiXCR, with one record for every CDR3 protein. The sample lists fewer than 1,000,000 distinct CDR3 sequences, roughly 30% occurring once. Sequenced here: cultured CD8+ T cells from PBMCs, sampled from culture after CMV antigen stimulation. These receptor sequences come from a human donor in good health (CMV status not recorded). Some clones in this sample may be carry-over from other donors' samples.

The chain recombines TRBV6-1 with TRBJ2-1; 9 nucleotides match TRBD1. V was pared by 10 bases and J by 6 bases, with 4 bases of the junction left unmatched. CDR3 length: 12 amino acids. Germline V gene sequence: CDR1 MNHNS, CDR2 SASEGT. The CDR3 protein is CATGTGSNEQFF. The CDR3 DNA reads TGTGCCACTGGGACAGGGAGCAATGAGCAGTTCTTC.

This clonotype was detected a few times. The chain carries TRBV5-3 and TRBJ1-5, with a tentative D call TRBD1 (5 bases). TRBV5-3 is labeled an ORF, and its function is uncertain. The CDR3 has 13 amino acids. Trimming left V 8 bases short and J 4 bases short, with 13 bases between. The CDR3 spells CASSRQHNQPQHF. The CDR3 nucleotides are TGTGCCAGCAGCCGACAGCATAATCAGCCCCAGCATTTT.

This clonotype has at least ten counts. This chain joins TRBV7-9 and TRBJ2-2; D ambiguous. Trimming stripped 4 bases from V and 5 bases from J, with 5 bases between. CDR3 length: 12 residues. CDR1 and CDR2 (germline): SEHNR, FQNEAQ (reference sequence). The CDR3 coding sequence is TGTGCCAGCAGCTCCGGGACCGGGGAGCTGTTTTTT. Translating it yields CASSSGTGELFF.

The J gene is TRBJ2-3, the V gene TRBV7-3; TRBD1 matches at 7 bases. This CDR3 contains 17 residues. CDR1 SGHTA and CDR2 FQGTGA come from the germline V gene. With V trimmed by 2 bases and J by 0 bases, 8 bases remained unmatched. CDR3 nucleotide sequence: TGTGCCAGCAGCTTACCTAGGACAGGCTTTAGCACAGATACGCAGTATTTT. It specifies CASSLPRTGFSTDTQYF.